The next 6 T cell receptor beta chains were all read from a single sample in a study of OX40 agonist ivuxolimab in advanced cancers. Measured with immunoSEQ multiplex PCR; TCRdb has only the in-frame clones, and not every one. This sample has about 120,000 clones; 85% to 90% occur once, and the top ten carry approximately 0.51%. Specimen: CD4+ or CD8+ T cells sorted from blood, collected in a trial of the OX40 agonist ivuxolimab. The receptors shown here come from an adult with an advanced solid tumor such as melanoma, head and neck, liver or kidney cancer.

This clone appeared a single time. The V gene is TRBV15, the J gene TRBJ2-3; 10 bases are a match to TRBD2. The CDR3 consists of 16 residues. The junction had 8 bases not matched to a gene; V was cut back by 3 bases and J by 5 bases. Germline V gives CDR1 LNHNV, CDR2 YYDKDF (reference sequence). The CDR3 reads CATSSKSGGAGDTQYF. DNA for the CDR3: TGTGCCACCAGCAGTAAAAGCGGGGGGGCAGGAGATACGCAGTATTTT.

The J gene is TRBJ2-3, the V gene TRBV6-1; maybe TRBD2 (5 bases). Trimming left V 4 bases short and J 5 bases short, with 10 bases between. This CDR3 has 13 amino acids. The germline V gene has CDR1 MNHNS and CDR2 SASEGT. Written as DNA, the CDR3 is TGTGCCAGCAGTGTGATAGCGCGAGATACGCAGTATTTT. Its translation is CASSVIARDTQYF.

This chain links TRBV7-9 with TRBJ2-3; D is undetermined. Deletions cut 3 bases from V and 4 bases from J, with 11 bases between. CDR3 length equals 14 residues. The germline CDR1 and CDR2 sequences are SEHNR and FQNEAQ (reference sequence). The CDR3 coding sequence is TGTGCCAGCAGCTTTTCGTCGGTCCCAGATACGCAGTATTTT. Translating it yields CASSFSSVPDTQYF.

V is TRBV20-1 and J is TRBJ2-7; no definite D call. The V end was cut by 3 bases, the J end by 7 bases, with 7 bases between. The CDR3 runs 10 residues. Germline V gives CDR1 DFQATT, CDR2 SNEGSKA (reference sequence). The CDR3 is CSASTREQYF. The CDR3 coding sequence is TGCAGTGCTAGTACTCGAGAGCAGTACTTC.

This rearrangement joins TRBV18 to TRBJ1-4, with D possibly TRBD1 on 6 matching bases. The CDR3 has 13 residues. Germline lookup yields CDR1 KGHSH and CDR2 LQKENI. V lost 9 bases and J lost 6, with 14 bases in between. The CDR3 spells CASTPRGDEKLFF. In DNA, the CDR3 is TGTGCCAGTACGCCTAGGGGGGATGAAAAACTGTTTTTT.

This clone turned up a few times. The chain combines TRBV5-1 with TRBJ1-2; possible D gene TRBD1, 5 bases. The V end lost 4 bases, the J end lost 7 bases, and 14 bases lay between the germline ends. The CDR3 spans 13 residues. The germline V gene has CDR1 SGHRS and CDR2 YFSETQ. Here the CDR3 DNA reads TGCGCCAGCAGCCCGGACACAGCAGGTGGCTACACCTTC. It encodes CASSPDTAGGYTF.